This T cell receptor beta chain was recorded in a study of blood T cell repertoires in COVID-19. Study-level information: The analysed material was cDNA or gDNA that came from T cells, B-cell-depleted T cells, or PBMCs.

Deletions cut 3 bases from V and 3 bases from J, with 12 bases between. The length of the CDR3 is 13 residues. Germline loops: CDR1 GTSNPN, CDR2 SVGIG (reference sequence). Sequencing was performed with immunoSEQ multiplex PCR; in TCRdb, only in-frame clones are kept and a portion is missing. The sample lists tens of thousands of clones, approximately 87% occurring once. The chain recombines TRBV30 with TRBJ2-7; D not resolved. The clonotype originates from a man aged 65-85 years with active COVID-19. Sequencing was done on a sample of peripheral blood. DNA of the CDR3: TGTGCCTGGAGGGGTCAGGCTTACTACGAGCAGTACTTC. Translated, it gives CAWRGQAYYEQYF.